This T cell receptor (beta chain) originates from a study of shared clonotypes between healthy human individuals. Study context: Donors were two women and a few men aged 18 to 49.

The assay was immunoSEQ multiplex PCR, and TCRdb's table has in-frame clones only and misses some. The sample consists of roughly 480,000 clones, roughly 78% of them appearing once. The donor population consisted of healthy HIV-negative adults with no recent acute infections or vaccinations. Among the donors, all were Caucasian adults who lived in Nashville, Tennessee. Genomic DNA from unsorted samples was obtained from approximately 96 million PBMCs (per sample). Material: PBMCs. The TCR originated in a woman aged 40 to 50 in good health. Some clones in this sample may be carry-over from other donors' samples.

CDR3 sequence reads: CASSLGRVNYGYTF. The CDR3 nucleotides read TGTGCCAGCAGCTTAGGAAGAGTTAACTATGGCTACACCTTC. The chain has TRBV7-2 and TRBJ1-2; no clear D. V was pared by 1 base and J by 1 base, with 7 bases between. Germline V lookup: CDR1 SGHTA, CDR2 FQGNSA. The CDR3 is made up of 14 amino acids.